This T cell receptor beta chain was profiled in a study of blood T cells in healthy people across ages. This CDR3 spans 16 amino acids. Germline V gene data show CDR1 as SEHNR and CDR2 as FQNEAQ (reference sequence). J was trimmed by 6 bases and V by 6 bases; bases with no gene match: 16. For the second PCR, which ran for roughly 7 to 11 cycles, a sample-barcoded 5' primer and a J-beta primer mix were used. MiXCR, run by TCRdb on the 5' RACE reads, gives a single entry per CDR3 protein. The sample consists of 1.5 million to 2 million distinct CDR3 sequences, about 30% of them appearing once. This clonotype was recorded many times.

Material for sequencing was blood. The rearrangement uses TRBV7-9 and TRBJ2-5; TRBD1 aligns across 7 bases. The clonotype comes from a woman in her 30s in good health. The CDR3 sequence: CASSHPNPTGLKTQYF. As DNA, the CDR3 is TGTGCCAGCAGTCACCCAAACCCGACAGGGCTGAAGACCCAGTACTTC.